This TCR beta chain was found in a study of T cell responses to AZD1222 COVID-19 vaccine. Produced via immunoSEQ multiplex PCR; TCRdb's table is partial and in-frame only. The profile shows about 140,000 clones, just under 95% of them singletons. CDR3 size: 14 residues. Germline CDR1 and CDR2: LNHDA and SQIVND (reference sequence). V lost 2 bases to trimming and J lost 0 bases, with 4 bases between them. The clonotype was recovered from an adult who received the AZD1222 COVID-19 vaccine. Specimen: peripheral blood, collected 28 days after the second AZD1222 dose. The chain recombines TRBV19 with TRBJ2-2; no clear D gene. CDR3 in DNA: TGTGCCAGTAGTATACGGCCGAACACCGGGGAGCTGTTTTTT. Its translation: CASSIRPNTGELFF.